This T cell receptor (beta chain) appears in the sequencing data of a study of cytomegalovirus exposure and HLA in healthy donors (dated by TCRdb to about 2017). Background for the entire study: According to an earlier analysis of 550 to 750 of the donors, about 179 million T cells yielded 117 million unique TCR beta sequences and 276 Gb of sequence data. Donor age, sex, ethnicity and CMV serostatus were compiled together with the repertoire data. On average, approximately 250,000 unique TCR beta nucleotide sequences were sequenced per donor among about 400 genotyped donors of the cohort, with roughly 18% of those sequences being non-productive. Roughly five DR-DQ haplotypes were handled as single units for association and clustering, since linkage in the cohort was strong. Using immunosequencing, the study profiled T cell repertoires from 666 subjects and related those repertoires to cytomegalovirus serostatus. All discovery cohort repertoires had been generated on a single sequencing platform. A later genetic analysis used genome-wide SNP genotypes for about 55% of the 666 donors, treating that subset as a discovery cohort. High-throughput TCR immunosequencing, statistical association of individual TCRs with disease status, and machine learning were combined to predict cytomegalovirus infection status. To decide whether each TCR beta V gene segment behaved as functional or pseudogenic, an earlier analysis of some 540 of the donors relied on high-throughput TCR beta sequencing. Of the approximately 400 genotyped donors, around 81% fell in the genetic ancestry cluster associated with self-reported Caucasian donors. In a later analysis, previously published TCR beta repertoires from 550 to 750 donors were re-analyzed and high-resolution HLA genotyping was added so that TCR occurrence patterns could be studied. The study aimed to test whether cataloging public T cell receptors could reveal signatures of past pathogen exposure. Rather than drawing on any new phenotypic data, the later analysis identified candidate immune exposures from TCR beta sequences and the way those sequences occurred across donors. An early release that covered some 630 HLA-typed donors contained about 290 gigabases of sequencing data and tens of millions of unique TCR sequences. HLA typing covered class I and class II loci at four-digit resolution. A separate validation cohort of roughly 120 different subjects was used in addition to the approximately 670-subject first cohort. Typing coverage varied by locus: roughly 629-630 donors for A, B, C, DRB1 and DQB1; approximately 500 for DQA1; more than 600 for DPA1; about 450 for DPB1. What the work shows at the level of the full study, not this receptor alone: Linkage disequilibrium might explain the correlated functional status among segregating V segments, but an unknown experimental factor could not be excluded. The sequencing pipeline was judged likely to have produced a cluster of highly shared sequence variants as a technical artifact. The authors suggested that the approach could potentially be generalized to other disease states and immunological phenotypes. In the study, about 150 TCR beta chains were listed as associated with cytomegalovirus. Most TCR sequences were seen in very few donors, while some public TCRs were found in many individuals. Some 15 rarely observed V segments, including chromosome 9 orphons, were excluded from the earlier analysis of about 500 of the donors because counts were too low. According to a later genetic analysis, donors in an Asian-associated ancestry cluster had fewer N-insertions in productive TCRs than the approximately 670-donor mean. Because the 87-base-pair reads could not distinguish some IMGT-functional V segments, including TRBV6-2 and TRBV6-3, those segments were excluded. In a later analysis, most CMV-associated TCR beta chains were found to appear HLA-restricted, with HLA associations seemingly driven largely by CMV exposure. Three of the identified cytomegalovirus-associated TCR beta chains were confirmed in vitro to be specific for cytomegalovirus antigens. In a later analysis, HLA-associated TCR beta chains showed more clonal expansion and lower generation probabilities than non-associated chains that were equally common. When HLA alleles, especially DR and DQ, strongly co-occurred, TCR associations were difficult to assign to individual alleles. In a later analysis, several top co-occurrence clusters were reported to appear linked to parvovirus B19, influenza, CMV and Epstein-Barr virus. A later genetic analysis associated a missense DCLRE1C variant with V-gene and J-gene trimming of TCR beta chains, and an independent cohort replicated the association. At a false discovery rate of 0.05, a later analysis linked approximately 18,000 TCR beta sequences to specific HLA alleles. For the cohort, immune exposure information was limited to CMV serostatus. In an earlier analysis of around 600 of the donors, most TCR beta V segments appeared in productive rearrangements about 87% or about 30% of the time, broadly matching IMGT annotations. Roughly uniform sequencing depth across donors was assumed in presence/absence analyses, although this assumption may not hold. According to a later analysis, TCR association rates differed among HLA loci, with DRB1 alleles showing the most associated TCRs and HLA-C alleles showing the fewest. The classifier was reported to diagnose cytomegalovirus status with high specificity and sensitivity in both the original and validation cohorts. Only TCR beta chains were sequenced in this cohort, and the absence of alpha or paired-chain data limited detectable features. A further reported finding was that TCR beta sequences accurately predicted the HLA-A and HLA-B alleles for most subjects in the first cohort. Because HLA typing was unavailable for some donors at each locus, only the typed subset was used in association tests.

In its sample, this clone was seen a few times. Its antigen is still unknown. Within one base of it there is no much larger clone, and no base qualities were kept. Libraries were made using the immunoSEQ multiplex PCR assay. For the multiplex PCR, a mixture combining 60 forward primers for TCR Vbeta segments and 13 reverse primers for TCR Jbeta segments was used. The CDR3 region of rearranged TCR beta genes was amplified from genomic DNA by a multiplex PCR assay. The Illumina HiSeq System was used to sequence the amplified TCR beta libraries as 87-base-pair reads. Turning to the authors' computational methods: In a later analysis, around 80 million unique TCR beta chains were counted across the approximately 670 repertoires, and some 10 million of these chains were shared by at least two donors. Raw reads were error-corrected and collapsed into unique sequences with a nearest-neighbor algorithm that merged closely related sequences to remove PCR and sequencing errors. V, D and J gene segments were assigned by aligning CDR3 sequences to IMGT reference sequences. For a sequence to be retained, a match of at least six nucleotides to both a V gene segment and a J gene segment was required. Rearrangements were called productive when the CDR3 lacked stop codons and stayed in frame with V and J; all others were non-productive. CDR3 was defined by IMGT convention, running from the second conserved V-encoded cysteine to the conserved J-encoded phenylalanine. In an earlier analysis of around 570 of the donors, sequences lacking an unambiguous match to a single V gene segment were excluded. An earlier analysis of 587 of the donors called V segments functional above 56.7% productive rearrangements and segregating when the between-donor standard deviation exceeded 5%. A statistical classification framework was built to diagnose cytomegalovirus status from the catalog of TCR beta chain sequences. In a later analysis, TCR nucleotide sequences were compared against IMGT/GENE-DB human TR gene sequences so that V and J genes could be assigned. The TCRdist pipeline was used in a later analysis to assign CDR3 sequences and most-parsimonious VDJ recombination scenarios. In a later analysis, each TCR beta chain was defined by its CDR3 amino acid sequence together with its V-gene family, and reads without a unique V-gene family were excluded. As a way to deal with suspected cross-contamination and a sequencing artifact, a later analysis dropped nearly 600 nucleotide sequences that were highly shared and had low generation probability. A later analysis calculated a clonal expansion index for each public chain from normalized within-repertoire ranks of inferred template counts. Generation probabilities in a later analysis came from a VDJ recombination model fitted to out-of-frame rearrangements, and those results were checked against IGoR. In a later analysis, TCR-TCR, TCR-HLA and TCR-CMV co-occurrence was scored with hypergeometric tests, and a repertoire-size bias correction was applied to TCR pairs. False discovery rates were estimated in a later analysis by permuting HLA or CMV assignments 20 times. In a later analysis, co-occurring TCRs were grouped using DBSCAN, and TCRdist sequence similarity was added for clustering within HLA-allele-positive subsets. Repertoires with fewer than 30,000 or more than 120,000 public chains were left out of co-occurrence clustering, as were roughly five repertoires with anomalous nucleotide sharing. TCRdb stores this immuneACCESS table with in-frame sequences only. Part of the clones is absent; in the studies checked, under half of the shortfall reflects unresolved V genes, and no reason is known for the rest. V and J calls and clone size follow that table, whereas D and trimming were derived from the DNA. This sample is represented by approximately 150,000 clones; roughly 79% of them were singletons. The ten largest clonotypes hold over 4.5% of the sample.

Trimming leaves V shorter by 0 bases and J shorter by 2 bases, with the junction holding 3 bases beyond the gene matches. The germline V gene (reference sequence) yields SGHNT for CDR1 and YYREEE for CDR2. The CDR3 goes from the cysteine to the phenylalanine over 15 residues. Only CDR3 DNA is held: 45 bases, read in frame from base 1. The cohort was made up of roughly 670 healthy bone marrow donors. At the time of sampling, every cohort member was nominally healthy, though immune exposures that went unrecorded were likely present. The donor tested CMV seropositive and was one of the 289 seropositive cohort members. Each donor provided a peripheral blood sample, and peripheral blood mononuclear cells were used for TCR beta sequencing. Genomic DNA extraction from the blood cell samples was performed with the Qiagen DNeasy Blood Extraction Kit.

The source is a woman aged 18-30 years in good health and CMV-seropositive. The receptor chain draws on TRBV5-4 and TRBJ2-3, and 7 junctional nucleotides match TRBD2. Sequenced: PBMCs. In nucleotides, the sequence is TGTGCCAGCAGCTTGGTGGCGGGGGACACAGATACGCAGTATTTT. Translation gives CASSLVAGDTDTQYF. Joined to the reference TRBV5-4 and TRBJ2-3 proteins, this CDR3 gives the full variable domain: ETGVTQSPTHLIKTRGQQVTLRCSSQSGHNTVSWYQQALGQGPQFIFQYYREEENGRGNFPPRFSGLQFPNYSSELNVNALELDDSALYLCASSLVAGDTDTQYFGPGTRLTVL.